This TCR beta chain was captured in a study of CD8 T cells in Susac syndrome. Points on this clonotype: A junction boundary mismatches the germline segment, possibly from a read error.

The multiple sclerosis controls were treatment-naive patients with relapsing-remitting disease that was stable or active. CDR1 is SEHNR and CDR2 is FQNEAQ in the germline V gene (reference sequence). This CDR3 has 12 amino acids. Random hexamers were used to reverse transcribe the RNA input (0.5 to 1 ug). TCRdb independently ran MiXCR on the immunoSEQ multiplex PCR reads; one entry per CDR3 protein. The table records about 430,000 distinct CDR3 sequences, 75% to 90% of them present only once. The specimen sequenced was CD8+ T cells from PBMCs. This TCR came from a human donor with multiple sclerosis. The chain recombines TRBV7-9 with TRBJ1-1, with a weak D call TRBD1 (6 bases). Here the CDR3 reads CASKGGHTEAFF. The CDR3 DNA is TGTGCCAGCAAGGGGGGACACACTGAGGCTTTCTTT.